Listed below are T cell receptor beta chains from one sample, sequenced in a study of T cell responses to AZD1222 COVID-19 vaccine. Profiled with immunoSEQ multiplex PCR; TCRdb holds only in-frame clones, not every one. Here the sample spans around 100,000 clones, around 89% being singletons. The sample in question was peripheral blood, obtained on day 0 of AZD1222 vaccination. Receptors originate from an adult in good health. CDR3s include the opening cysteine and the closing phenylalanine or tryptophan.

v_gene: TRBV7-2
j_gene: TRBJ2-7
CDR3aa: CASSIPLAGGLYEQYF

v_gene: TRBV5-4
j_gene: TRBJ2-3
CDR3aa: CAGLKRGTDTQYF

v_gene: TRBV27
j_gene: TRBJ1-6
CDR3aa: CASSLRITYNSPLHF

v_gene: TRBV24-1
j_gene: TRBJ2-2
CDR3aa: CATSGDRGGISNTGELFF

v_gene: TRBV5-5
j_gene: TRBJ1-1
CDR3aa: CASSLHYGQRQEAFF

v_gene: TRBV28
j_gene: TRBJ1-2
CDR3aa: CASSQPGVNYGYTF

v_gene: TRBV27
j_gene: TRBJ1-5
CDR3aa: CASSRQGDYQPQHF

v_gene: TRBV30
j_gene: TRBJ1-1
CDR3aa: CAWSTQDRGEAFF

v_gene: TRBV28
j_gene: TRBJ1-5
CDR3aa: CASRTGWQQPQHF

v_gene: TRBV6-2/TRBV6-3
j_gene: TRBJ1-4
CDR3aa: CASSPSLGGVTNEKLFF

v_gene: TRBV6-2/TRBV6-3
j_gene: TRBJ1-2
CDR3aa: CASSYLQGATGYTF

v_gene: TRBV13
j_gene: TRBJ1-6
CDR3aa: CASSLDRGRSPLHF

v_gene: TRBV15
j_gene: TRBJ1-1
CDR3aa: CATSSAQGGTEAFF

v_gene: TRBV7-6
j_gene: TRBJ1-1
CDR3aa: CASSWGGQGMTEAFF

v_gene: TRBV2
j_gene: TRBJ1-2
CDR3aa: CASSEAGAGYGYTF

v_gene: TRBV30
j_gene: TRBJ2-1
CDR3aa: CAWSYGTGGYNEQFF

v_gene: TRBV7-9
j_gene: TRBJ1-4
CDR3aa: CASSLWGDEKLFF

v_gene: TRBV6-1
j_gene: TRBJ1-1
CDR3aa: CASSEGQENTEAFF

v_gene: TRBV5-1
j_gene: TRBJ1-1
CDR3aa: CASSLTGLNEAFF

v_gene: TRBV7-2
j_gene: TRBJ2-1
CDR3aa: CASSLDGRLAVYNEQFF

v_gene: TRBV3-1/TRBV3-2
j_gene: TRBJ1-3
CDR3aa: CASSRKQGAGNTIYF

v_gene: TRBV9
j_gene: TRBJ2-7
CDR3aa: CASSPWTGGDEQYF

v_gene: TRBV6-5
j_gene: TRBJ1-2
CDR3aa: CASTAFRDGYTF

v_gene: TRBV5-1
j_gene: TRBJ2-3
CDR3aa: CASSLGGFADTQYF

v_gene: TRBV5-1
j_gene: TRBJ1-1
CDR3aa: CASSLGMNTEAFF

v_gene: TRBV5-4
j_gene: TRBJ1-3
CDR3aa: CASTRAGAGNTIYF

v_gene: TRBV4-3
j_gene: TRBJ2-1
CDR3aa: CASSQGDEQFF

v_gene: TRBV27
j_gene: TRBJ1-2
CDR3aa: CASSPFSGDGYTF

v_gene: TRBV19
j_gene: TRBJ1-2
CDR3aa: CASKGIGTRYGYTF

v_gene: TRBV24-1
j_gene: TRBJ2-7
CDR3aa: CATSDGAGPSYEQYF

v_gene: TRBV5-8
j_gene: TRBJ1-5
CDR3aa: CASSPDRGYTQPQHF

v_gene: TRBV6-2/TRBV6-3
j_gene: TRBJ2-1
CDR3aa: CASSYSTETNEQFF

v_gene: TRBV6-1
j_gene: TRBJ1-1
CDR3aa: CASSEVEIMNTEAFF

v_gene: TRBV7-8
j_gene: TRBJ1-1
CDR3aa: CASSFPDRDRGGAFF

v_gene: TRBV27
j_gene: TRBJ1-1
CDR3aa: CASSQRTQNTEAFF

v_gene: TRBV7-9
j_gene: TRBJ1-5
CDR3aa: CASSSGDQPQHF

v_gene: TRBV28
j_gene: TRBJ1-4
CDR3aa: CASSSGTTNEKLFF

v_gene: TRBV28
j_gene: TRBJ2-2
CDR3aa: CASSPFKTEPGLGVRAGELFF

v_gene: TRBV30
j_gene: TRBJ1-1
CDR3aa: CAWNWVTEAFF

v_gene: TRBV7-8
j_gene: TRBJ2-1
CDR3aa: CASSRDSGEQFF

v_gene: TRBV3-1/TRBV3-2
j_gene: TRBJ2-3
CDR3aa: CASSQEGRGTQYF

v_gene: TRBV5-1
j_gene: TRBJ1-2
CDR3aa: CASSTGGTGGPSGGYTF

v_gene: TRBV28
j_gene: TRBJ1-3
CDR3aa: CASSPQQASSGNTIYF

v_gene: TRBV30
j_gene: TRBJ1-1
CDR3aa: CAWTDPGLRTEAFF